What follows is one TCR beta chain and its context. As originally analysed: How many nucleated cells were present was estimated from reference gene primer amplification. The repertoire was sequenced with immunoSEQ multiplex PCR; TCRdb's copy has only in-frame clones and lacks some. V, J and clone size were drawn from that table, and D and trimming were deduced from the DNA. Of roughly 350,000 clones detected, roughly 90% appear once; the ten largest clones hold roughly 4%. This sample is part of a study of blood T cell repertoires in COVID-19. The overall study: Acute and convalescent COVID-19 specimens originated in the United States, Italy and Spain.

V gave up 3 bases and J gave up 0 bases, with 11 bases separating them. The CDR3 covers 16 residues. CDR1 and CDR2 (germline): MGHRA, YSYEKL. The source is a woman aged 50 to 65 with active or convalescent COVID-19. Sequences were obtained from peripheral blood. V gene TRBV4-1 combines with J gene TRBJ2-2; D is perhaps TRBD2 (6 bases). As DNA, the CDR3 is TGCGCCAGCAGCCAGGCTCGACTAGCGAACACCGGGGAGCTGTTTTTT. It codes for CASSQARLANTGELFF.